This T cell receptor delta chain was recovered during a study of γδ T cells in repeated Plasmodium falciparum infection. Study in general: Four controlled malaria infections with P. falciparum NF54 spanned about 640 days. Findings and limits, study-wide: Waves of new clonotype selection appeared after repeated controlled infections in Vdelta2-negative, largely Vdelta1+, gammadelta T cells. Vdelta2-negative gammadelta repertoires appeared less diverse and less shared in Malian than Australian children.

Flow sorting of PBMC yielded separate Vgamma9/Vdelta2+ and Vdelta2-negative gammadelta T cell populations for bulk repertoire analysis. TRG and TRD sequences were obtained from every sorted gammadelta sample. TCRdb re-called clones from the multiplex PCR reads using CATT. The sample records approximately 93,000 delta-chain clones, approximately 0.96% being singletons. Turning to this clone: Its antigen is not identified. The protein given by TCRdb reflects a much larger clone and differs at residue 13 from this DNA's translation, likely from a read error; the protein shown is the DNA's translation.

Germline V gives CDR1 TSWWSYY, CDR2 QGS. The CDR3 spans 19 residues. The J segment lost 6 bases and the V segment lost 0 bases, leaving 18 bases of the junction unmatched. Sequencing used gamma-delta T cells from blood. The TCR was taken from a pool of human donors (malaria-infected and uninfected, not separated). This chain uses TRDV1 with TRDJ1; 8 positions match TRDD3. Since TCRdb gives no J gene, matching the DNA to germline was used here to assign it. The CDR3 sequence: CALGELRSPLLGGPHKLIF. The CDR3 DNA is TGTGCTCTTGGGGAACTCAGGTCTCCCTTACTGGGGGGTCCCCATAAACTCATCTTT.